This entry is about one T cell receptor beta chain. Germline V CDR1 and CDR2: SEHNR, FQNEAQ (reference sequence). Trimming pared 3 bases from V and 6 bases from J, leaving 11 bases between. The CDR3 is 13 amino acids. TCRdb redid the calling of the 5' RACE reads with MiXCR, one entry per CDR3 protein. The data show about 200,000 distinct CDR3 sequences, with just over 9.5% seen just once and 3.5% held by the top ten. This sample is part of a study of T-cell memory formation after mild COVID-19. The chain combines TRBV7-9 with TRBJ1-2; D remains ambiguous. This clonotype was obtained from a man between 18 and 35 years old who had mild COVID-19 (a few samples of this study predate the infection). Cell type and time point are not known. Material for sequencing was PBMCs or a T cell subset sorted from them (not recorded which). CDR3 protein: CASSFLLGDGYTF. CDR3 sequence (DNA): TGTGCCAGCAGCTTCCTCCTGGGAGATGGCTACACCTTC.